This T cell receptor beta chain stems from a study of blood T cell repertoires in COVID-19 (dated by TCRdb to 2020 to 2021). For the study in its entirety: Samples from collaborators originated in the United States, Italy and Spain and spanned both the acute and convalescent phases of COVID-19. The repertoires were released in a freely available public database meant as a resource for research on the immune response to SARS-CoV-2. The samples were drawn from the first 160 participants of the ongoing ImmuneRACE study and from over a thousand subjects provided by 6 global collaborators. Subjects who had been exposed to COVID-19, were actively infected with it, or had recovered from it provided the deeply sampled blood TCRbeta repertoires that made up the dataset. The material from the prospective study consisted of cDNA or gDNA derived from T cells, B-cell-depleted T cells, or PBMCs. Where available, HLA class I and class II types were taken from metadata supplied by the sample provider and were not determined by assay-based typing. Nearly every sample came with metadata listing a de-identified subject ID, COVID-19 status, age in years and sex.

What the research found in general, with its limitations: How much clinical and demographic metadata was included differed by source and by participant, and the metadata was provided uncurated.

Spanning cysteine to phenylalanine, the CDR3 consists of 15 amino acids. Only CDR3 DNA remains: 45 bases, in frame from the first base. For CDR1 and CDR2, the germline V gene (reference sequence) lists MNHEY and SMNVEV. V is pruned by 6 bases and J by 6 bases, leaving 7 bases of the junction without a gene match. The immunoSEQ Assay, a bias-controlled multiplex PCR, was used to amplify TCRbeta CDR3 regions from genomic DNA. Per the original workflow: The number of nucleated cells in each sample was estimated by amplification of reference gene primers within the assay. To quantify the absolute abundance of each unique TCRbeta CDR3 rearrangement, sequence reads were collapsed and filtered. For each sample, productive Simpson clonality was calculated by taking the square root of Simpson's diversity index across productive rearrangements. In its TCRdb copy, this immuneACCESS table keeps in-frame sequences only and misses some clones. Where compared with another copy, unresolved V genes explain less than half of these, and the others have no known cause. V and J calls plus clone size are reproduced from that table; the DNA served to infer D and trimming. This sample has hundreds of thousands of clones in its table, and about nine tenths of those were observed once. The top ten clones comprise just under 7.5% of the sample.

At one collaborating source in Seattle, patients were enrolled during active infection and were followed longitudinally through the course of disease. The collaborating institutions used their own protocols to collect whole blood in K2EDTA tubes. Collaborator samples were shipped for TCRbeta analysis as frozen whole blood, isolated PBMCs, or DNA extracted from either sample type. Points on this clone: Its cognate antigen has yet to be identified. Base-call qualities are not available, and no considerably larger clone is one nucleotide away.

The sequencing sample was made of peripheral blood. In this chain, TRBV27 is recombined with TRBJ2-1; 11 bases in the junction line up with TRBD1. This receptor was taken from a woman aged 70-85 years with COVID-19, enrolled during active disease. The nucleotide sequence is given as TGTGCCAGCAGCCCACAGGGGACAGGGGGCAATGAGCAGTTCTTC. It specifies CASSPQGTGGNEQFF.